This T cell receptor beta chain was identified during a study of cytomegalovirus exposure and HLA in healthy donors. CDR3 length equals 15 residues. Trimming stripped 1 base from V and 3 bases from J, with 13 bases between. Germline CDR1 reads SGHRS; CDR2 reads YFSETQ. Regarding the study as a whole: 87-base-pair reads could not separate some V segments, including TRBV6-2 and TRBV6-3. Association of a missense DCLRE1C variant with TCR beta V- and J-gene trimming was reported in a later analysis. Later work associated fewer than 20,000 TCR beta sequences with HLA alleles at 0.05 false discovery rate.

As for this clone: Its specificity is not known.

The study ran its PCR with 60 Vbeta and 13 Jbeta primers. Clones were sequenced by immunoSEQ multiplex PCR, and TCRdb holds only the in-frame ones, with some missing. The sample carries about 100,000 clones, roughly three quarters recorded once. The sample consisted of PBMCs. This sequence was found in a woman aged 55-75 years in good health and CMV-seropositive. The V and J genes are TRBV5-1 and TRBJ1-2; D is unresolved. The CDR3 reads CASSLIAGSDYGYTF. The CDR3 region has the DNA TGCGCCAGCAGCTTGATTGCAGGTTCTGACTATGGCTACACCTTC.